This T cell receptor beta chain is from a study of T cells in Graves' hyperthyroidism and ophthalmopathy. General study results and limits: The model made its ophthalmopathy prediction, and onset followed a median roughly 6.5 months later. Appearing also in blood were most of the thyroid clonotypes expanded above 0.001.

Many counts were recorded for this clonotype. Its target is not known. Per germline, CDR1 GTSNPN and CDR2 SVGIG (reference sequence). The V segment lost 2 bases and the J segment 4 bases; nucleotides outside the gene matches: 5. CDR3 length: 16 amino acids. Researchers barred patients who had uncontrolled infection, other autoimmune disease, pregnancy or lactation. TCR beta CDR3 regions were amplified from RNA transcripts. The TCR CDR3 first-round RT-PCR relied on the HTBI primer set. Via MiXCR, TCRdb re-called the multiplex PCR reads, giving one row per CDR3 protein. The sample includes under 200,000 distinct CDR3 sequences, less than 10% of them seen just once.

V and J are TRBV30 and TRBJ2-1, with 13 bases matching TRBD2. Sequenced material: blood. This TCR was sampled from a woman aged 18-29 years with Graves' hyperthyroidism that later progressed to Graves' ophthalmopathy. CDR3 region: CAWSYRLAGGYNEQFF. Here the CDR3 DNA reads TGTGCCTGGAGTTACAGACTAGCGGGGGGTTACAATGAGCAGTTCTTC.